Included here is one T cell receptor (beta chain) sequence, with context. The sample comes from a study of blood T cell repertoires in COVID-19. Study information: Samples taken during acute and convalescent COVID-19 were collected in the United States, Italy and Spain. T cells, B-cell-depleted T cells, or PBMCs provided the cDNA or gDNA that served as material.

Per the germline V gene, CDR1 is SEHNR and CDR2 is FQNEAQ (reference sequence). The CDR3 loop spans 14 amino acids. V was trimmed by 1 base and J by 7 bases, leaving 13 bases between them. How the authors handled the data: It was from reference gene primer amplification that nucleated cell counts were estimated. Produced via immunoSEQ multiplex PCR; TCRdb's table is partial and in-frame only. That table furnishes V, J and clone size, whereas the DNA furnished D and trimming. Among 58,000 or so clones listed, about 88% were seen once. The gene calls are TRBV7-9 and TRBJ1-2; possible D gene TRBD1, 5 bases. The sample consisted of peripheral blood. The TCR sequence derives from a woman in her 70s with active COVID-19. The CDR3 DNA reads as TGTGCCAGCAGCTTAGAAGGCAGGGTCGGTGGCTACACCTTC. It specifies CASSLEGRVGGYTF.